Presented here are 14 T cell receptor beta chains from one specimen sequenced in a study of CXCR3-negative and CXCR3-positive naive CD8 T cells. The libraries of TRB cDNA were constructed through 5' RACE using UMI labels. TCRdb re-called the 5' RACE reads; one entry per CDR3 protein, DNA not given. The repertoire table contains approximately 88,000 distinct CDR3 sequences. Sequencing was done on a sample of naive CXCR3- CD8+ T cells from blood. Noted subset: CD45RO-CCR7+CD27+CD95- naive CD8+ T cells lacking CXCR3 (TNR3-). The source is a human donor in good health. Some clones in this sample may be carry-over from other donors' samples.

This chain connects TRBV15 to TRBJ2-5; lacking DNA, the TRBD1 call made by TCRdb goes unchecked. Germline-derived CDR1 and CDR2 are LNHNV and YYDKDF (reference sequence). CDR3 length: 16 amino acids. CDR3 residues: CATSRDRGGTGWAQYF.

The chain recombines TRBV14 with TRBJ2-1; the TCRdb D gene call, TRBD2, has no DNA to confirm it. The CDR3 has 23 amino acids. Germline CDR1 and CDR2: SGHDN and FVKESK. The CDR3: CASSQNPLPEGPRPFNAYNEQFF.

The chain is built from TRBV20-1 and TRBJ2-1; TCRdb lists TRBD2, though no DNA is available to test this call. The V gene's germline CDR1 is DFQATT and CDR2 SNEGSKA (reference sequence). The CDR3 consists of 19 residues. CDR3 loop: CSARGEGLAGGGSYNEQFF.

This chain connects TRBV30 to TRBJ2-5. The germline CDR1 and CDR2 sequences are GTSNPN and SVGIG (reference sequence). CDR3 length: 14 residues. This CDR3 reads CAWSVRQGQETQYF.

The chain has TRBV28 and TRBJ2-7; no DNA is available, so the TRBD2 call from TCRdb remains unchecked. This CDR3 has 18 residues. Looked up from germline, CDR1 is MDHEN and CDR2 is SYDVKM. The CDR3 sequence: CASSYPQGLAGADYEQYF.

The rearrangement links TRBV20-1 to TRBJ2-1; TCRdb selects TRBD1, and the lack of DNA leaves this call unchecked. CDR1 DFQATT and CDR2 SNEGSKA come from the germline V gene (reference sequence). This CDR3 is built from 15 residues. CDR3 protein: CSASLRRQGAGEQFF.

This chain connects TRBV29-1 to TRBJ2-5; TCRdb proposes TRBD1, but this gene call is untestable without DNA. The germline gives CDR1 SQVTM, CDR2 ANQGSEA. This CDR3 region has 14 residues. CDR3 amino acids: CSVDLGQVQETQYF.

The genes are TRBV10-3 and TRBJ2-3. In germline, CDR1 is ENHRY, CDR2 SYGVKD. The CDR3 contains 12 residues. Here the CDR3 reads CAIAERADTQYF.

V is TRBV6-5 and J is TRBJ1-1; checking the TCRdb D call of TRBD1 is not possible without DNA. This CDR3 is built from 15 residues. The germline V gene has CDR1 MNHEY and CDR2 SVGAGI. CDR3 protein: CASREGTGWNTEAFF.

The chain carries TRBV28 and TRBJ2-1; TCRdb's D gene call, TRBD2, goes unchecked for lack of DNA. The CDR3 has 16 amino acids. Germline loops: CDR1 MDHEN, CDR2 SYDVKM. CDR3 sequence reads: CASSLSSSFGYNEQFF.

The rearrangement links TRBV29-1 to TRBJ2-7; TCRdb picks TRBD1, but there is no DNA to check that call. In germline, CDR1 is SQVTM, CDR2 ANQGSEA. CDR3 length: 16 residues. The CDR3 loop reads CSVHTFSGTPTDEQYF.

The gene calls are TRBV21-1 and TRBJ1-2. TRBV21-1 is a pseudogene. This CDR3 has 12 residues. CDR3 sequence: CASRWTAGGYTF.

The chain combines TRBV5-1 with TRBJ1-2. The CDR3 contains 15 residues. Per the germline V gene, CDR1 is SGHRS and CDR2 is YFSETQ. This CDR3 reads CASSLDRASNYGYTF. Complete variable domain (other parts from reference TRBV5-1 and TRBJ1-2): KAGVTQTPRYLIKTRGQQVTLSCSPISGHRSVSWYQQTPGQGLQFLFEYFSETQRNKGNFPGRFSGRQFSNSRSEMNVSTLELGDSALYLCASSLDRASNYGYTFGSGTRLTVV.

The chain links TRBV2 to TRBJ2-2. The CDR3 has 14 residues. Germline-derived CDR1 and CDR2 are SNHLY and FYNNEI. This CDR3 is CARQGKANTGELFF.